This T cell receptor beta chain was sequenced for a study of blood T cell repertoires in COVID-19. Original analysis: Reference gene primer amplification gave nucleated cell count estimates. Assay used: immunoSEQ multiplex PCR; TCRdb lists only in-frame clones, some missing. D and trimming were read from the DNA, whereas the V and J calls and clone size are those reported in that table. This sample has more than 65,000 clones; about 90% occur once, and the top ten carry more than 7%. The sequencing input was peripheral blood. This TCR was recovered from a human donor in a cohort sampled during active COVID-19.

The CDR3 DNA follows: TGTGCCAGCAGCGTAGGGACAGGGCGGTCCTACGAGCAGTACTTC. Translated: CASSVGTGRSYEQYF. The V call is TRBV9, the J call TRBJ2-7, with 8 nucleotides matching TRBD1. There are 15 residues in the CDR3. The germline gives CDR1 SGDLS, CDR2 YYNGEE. Unmatched junction bases numbered 3, after V lost 0 bases and J lost 1 base.